This entry lists 15 T cell receptor beta chains sequenced from one sample in a study of blood T cell repertoires in COVID-19. Data came from immunoSEQ multiplex PCR; TCRdb stores just in-frame clones and leaves some out. Of under 350,000 clones listed, 65% to 90% are singletons. The sequenced sample consisted of PBMCs or T cells enriched from blood (not recorded which). These receptors were taken from a middle-aged woman with acute COVID-19.

This clone was seen more than once but under ten times. V usage is TRBV11-2 and J usage is TRBJ1-5; D may be TRBD1 (5 bases). Per germline, CDR1 SGHAT and CDR2 FQNNGV. The CDR3 has 14 residues. The V and J ends lost 4 bases and 5 bases respectively, with 12 bases between them. As DNA, the CDR3 is TGTGCCAGCAGCTCGACAGTTCAGGATCAGCCCCAGCATTTT. It specifies CASSSTVQDQPQHF.

V usage is TRBV4-3 and J usage is TRBJ2-5; TRBD1 agrees at 10 bases. Looked up from germline, CDR1 is LGHNA and CDR2 is YSLEER. The CDR3 runs 18 residues. V lost 6 bases to trimming and J lost 5 bases; unmatched junction nucleotides: 18. In nucleotides, the CDR3 is TGCGCCAGCAGTCCAAGTTGGGAGACAGGGGGCTGGAGGGAGACCCAGTACTTC. Encoded protein: CASSPSWETGGWRETQYF.

The chain is built from TRBV7-3 and TRBJ2-1; weak D call: TRBD1 (6 bases). The CDR3 loop spans 15 amino acids. Germline values: CDR1 SGHTA, CDR2 FQGTGA. Trimming cost V 4 bases and J 8 bases, with 18 bases left between them. For the CDR3, the DNA is TGTGCCAGCAGCTCGGGACAAGGGATAGGCGATGAGCAGTTCTTC. It is translated as CASSSGQGIGDEQFF.

DNA for the CDR3: TGTGCCAGCAGTCGAACGGGACAGGTGAACACTGAAGCTTTCTTT. This codes for CASSRTGQVNTEAFF. The chain links TRBV6-5 to TRBJ1-1; 8 positions match TRBD1. V gave up 5 bases and J gave up 0 bases; unmatched junction bases: 5. Germline CDR1 MNHEY, CDR2 SVGAGI. This CDR3 has 15 amino acids.

J is TRBJ2-7 and V is TRBV5-1, with TRBD1 matching over 8 bases. V dropped 1 base and J dropped 3; count of bases not matched to a gene: 3. There are 14 residues in the CDR3. Germline CDR1 and CDR2: SGHRS and YFSETQ. The CDR3 is CASSLQGANYEQYF. The CDR3 coding sequence is TGCGCCAGCAGCTTGCAGGGGGCAAACTACGAGCAGTACTTC.

The rearrangement joins TRBV5-6 to TRBJ2-1; no reliable D call. This CDR3 region has 13 residues. V lost 0 bases and J 10 bases, leaving 11 bases between the germline ends. CDR1 is SGHDT and CDR2 is YYEEEE in the germline V gene. CDR3 coding DNA: TGTGCCAGCAGCTTGGGGTGGGCGATGGAGCAGTTCTTC. Its protein is CASSLGWAMEQFF.

This clone showed up many times. The rearrangement joins TRBV6-1 to TRBJ1-2, with D perhaps TRBD1 (5 bases). Per germline, CDR1 MNHNS and CDR2 SASEGT. Trimming shortened V by 3 bases and J by 4 bases, and 15 bases separated the two germline ends. This CDR3 comprises 15 residues. CDR3 loop: CASSEDTLRSYGYTF. CDR3 bases: TGTGCCAGCAGTGAGGACACCCTGAGGAGCTATGGCTACACCTTC.

This rearrangement joins TRBV20-1 to TRBJ2-3; 10 bases map to TRBD2. CDR1 and CDR2 from the germline V gene are DFQATT and SNEGSKA (reference sequence). This CDR3 has 17 residues. V was clipped by 3 bases and J by 0 bases; unmatched bases: 9. The CDR3 DNA sequence: TGCAGTGCTAGTTCTAGCGGGAGCCGGGGGAGCACAGATACGCAGTATTTT. This codes for CSASSSGSRGSTDTQYF.

The CDR3 nucleotides read TGTGCCAGCAGCTCCTATCCGAACACTGAAGCTTTCTTT. It yields the protein CASSSYPNTEAFF. This chain joins TRBV7-9 and TRBJ1-1; D is ambiguous. Looked up from germline, CDR1 is SEHNR and CDR2 is FQNEAQ (reference sequence). The V and J ends lost 4 bases and 1 base respectively, with 7 bases between them. This CDR3 spans 13 amino acids.

The rearrangement links TRBV6-1 to TRBJ2-2, with a weak D call TRBD1 (6 bases). This CDR3 is 15 amino acids long. V was trimmed by 1 base and J by 6 bases, leaving 12 bases between them. Germline V lookup: CDR1 MNHNS, CDR2 SASEGT. CDR3 DNA: TGTGCCAGCAGTGAAGACAGGGTGAATTCCGGGGAGCTGTTTTTT. Its protein is CASSEDRVNSGELFF.

V is TRBV28 and J is TRBJ1-3, with no clear D. The CDR3 length is 17 residues. V dropped 5 bases and J dropped 4 bases, with 21 bases sitting between them. Germline loops: CDR1 MDHEN, CDR2 SYDVKM. CDR3 nucleotides: TGTGCCAGCAGTGGTTTGGCCCCCCGGGTAACCGGAAACACCATATATTTT. Its protein product is CASSGLAPRVTGNTIYF.

The chain combines TRBV5-4 with TRBJ2-5; the D gene is possibly TRBD2 (7 bases). CDR3 size: 14 residues. Germline V gene lookup returns CDR1 SGHNT and CDR2 YYREEE (reference sequence). V lost 2 bases and J 2 bases, leaving 10 bases between the germline ends. This chain's CDR3 is CASSLGGGQETQYF. CDR3 DNA: TGTGCCAGCAGCTTAGGGGGGGGGCAAGAGACCCAGTACTTC.

V gene TRBV7-9 combines with J gene TRBJ1-2; 9 bases align to TRBD1. The CDR3 is 15 amino acids. After removal of 5 bases from V and 4 bases from J, the junction contained 8 bases not matched to a gene. The germline gives CDR1 SEHNR, CDR2 FQNEAQ (reference sequence). In nucleotides, the CDR3 is TGTGCCAGCAGCACTGCGACAGGGGGTCTCTATGGCTACACCTTC. Protein: CASSTATGGLYGYTF.

This chain uses TRBV29-1 with TRBJ2-3; no clear D gene. The CDR3 has 15 amino acids. Deletions cut 7 bases from V and 2 bases from J, with 19 bases between. Germline loops: CDR1 SQVTM, CDR2 ANQGSEA. CDR3 region: CSADPTEDSTDTQYF. The CDR3 DNA follows: TGCAGCGCCGATCCGACCGAAGACTCCACAGATACGCAGTATTTT.

The rearrangement links TRBV21-1 to TRBJ1-1; the D call in the table, TRBD1, was not verified against the DNA. TRBV21-1 is a pseudogene segment. CDR3 length: 18 amino acids. As DNA, the CDR3 is TGTGCCAGCAGCTCTTACTCAGGGGGGTCCAACACGGGCACTGAAGCTTTCTTT. Translated: CASSSYSGGSNTGTEAFF.